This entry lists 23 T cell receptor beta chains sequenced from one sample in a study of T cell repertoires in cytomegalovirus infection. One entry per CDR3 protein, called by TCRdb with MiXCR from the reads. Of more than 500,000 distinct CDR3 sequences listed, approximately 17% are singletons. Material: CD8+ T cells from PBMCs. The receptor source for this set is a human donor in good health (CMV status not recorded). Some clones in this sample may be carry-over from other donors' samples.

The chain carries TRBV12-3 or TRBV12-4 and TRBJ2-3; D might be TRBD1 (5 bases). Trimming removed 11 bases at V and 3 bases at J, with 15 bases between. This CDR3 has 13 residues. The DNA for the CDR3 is TGTGCCGTTAAAGGGCAGGGAACAGATACGCAGTATTTT. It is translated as CAVKGQGTDTQYF.

CDR3: CASRQGLGAFF. CDR3 sequence (DNA): TGTGCCAGCAGGCAAGGGCTAGGAGCTTTCTTT. V gene TRBV6-1 combines with J gene TRBJ1-1; D remains unclear. V gave up 6 bases and J gave up 10 bases, with 12 bases separating them. This CDR3 is 11 amino acids long. Germline V gives CDR1 MNHNS, CDR2 SASEGT.

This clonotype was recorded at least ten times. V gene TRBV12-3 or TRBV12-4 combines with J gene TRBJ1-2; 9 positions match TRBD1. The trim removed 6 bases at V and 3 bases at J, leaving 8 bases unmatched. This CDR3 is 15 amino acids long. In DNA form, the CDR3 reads TGTGCCAGCAGCCTACAGGGGGCTCCCGACTATGGCTACACCTTC. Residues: CASSLQGAPDYGYTF.

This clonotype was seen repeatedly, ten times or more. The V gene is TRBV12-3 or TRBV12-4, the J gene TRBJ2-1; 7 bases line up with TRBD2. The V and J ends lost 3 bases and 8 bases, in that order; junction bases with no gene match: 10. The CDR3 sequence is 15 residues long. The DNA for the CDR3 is TGTGCCAGCAGTTTTGTTCTAGCGGCCAACGATGAGCAGTTCTTC. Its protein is CASSFVLAANDEQFF.

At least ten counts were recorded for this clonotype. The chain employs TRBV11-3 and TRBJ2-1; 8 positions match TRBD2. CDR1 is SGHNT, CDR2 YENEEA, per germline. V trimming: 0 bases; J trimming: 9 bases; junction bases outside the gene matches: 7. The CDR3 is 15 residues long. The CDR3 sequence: CASSLDTGRAAEQFF. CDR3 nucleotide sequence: TGTGCCAGCAGCTTAGATACCGGGAGGGCGGCTGAGCAGTTCTTC.

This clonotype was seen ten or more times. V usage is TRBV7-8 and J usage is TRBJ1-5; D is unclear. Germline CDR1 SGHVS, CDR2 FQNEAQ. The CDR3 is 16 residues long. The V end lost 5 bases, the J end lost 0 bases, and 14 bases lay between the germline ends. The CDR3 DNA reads TGTGCCAGCAGCGCTCAAGAGATGATTAGCAATCAGCCCCAGCATTTT. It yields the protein CASSAQEMISNQPQHF.

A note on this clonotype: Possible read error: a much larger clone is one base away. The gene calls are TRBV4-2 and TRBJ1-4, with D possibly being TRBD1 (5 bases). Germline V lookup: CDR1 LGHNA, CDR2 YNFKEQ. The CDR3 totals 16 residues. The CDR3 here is CASSQPLVGRNAKLFF. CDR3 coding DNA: TGTGCCAGCAGCCAACCACTCGTGGGGCGGAATGCAAAACTGTTTTTT.

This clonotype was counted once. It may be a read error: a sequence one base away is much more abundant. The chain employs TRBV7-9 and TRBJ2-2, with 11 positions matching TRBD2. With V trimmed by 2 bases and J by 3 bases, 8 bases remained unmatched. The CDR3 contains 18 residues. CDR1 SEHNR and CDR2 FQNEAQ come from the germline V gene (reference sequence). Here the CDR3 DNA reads TGTGCCAGCAGCTTAACCCGACTAGCGGGGAAGGACACCGGGGAGCTGTTTTTT. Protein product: CASSLTRLAGKDTGELFF.

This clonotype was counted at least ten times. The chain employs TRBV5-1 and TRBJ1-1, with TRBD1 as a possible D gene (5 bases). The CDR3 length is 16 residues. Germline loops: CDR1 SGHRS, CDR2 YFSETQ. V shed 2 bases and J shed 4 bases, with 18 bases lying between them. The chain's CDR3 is CASSLDDRLQGTEAFF. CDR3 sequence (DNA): TGCGCCAGCAGCTTAGACGACCGATTGCAGGGCACTGAAGCTTTCTTT.

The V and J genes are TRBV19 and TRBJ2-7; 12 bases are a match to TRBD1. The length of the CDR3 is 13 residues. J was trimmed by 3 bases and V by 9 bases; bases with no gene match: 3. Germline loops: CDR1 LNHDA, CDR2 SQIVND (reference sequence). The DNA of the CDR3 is TGTGCCAGCCGGGACAGGGGGCACTACGAGCAGTACTTC. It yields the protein CASRDRGHYEQYF.

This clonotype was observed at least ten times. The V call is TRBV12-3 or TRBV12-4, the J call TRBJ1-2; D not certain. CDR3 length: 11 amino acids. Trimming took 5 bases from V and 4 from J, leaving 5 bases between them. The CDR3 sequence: CASSTSYGYTF. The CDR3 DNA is TGTGCCAGCAGTACCAGCTATGGCTACACCTTC.

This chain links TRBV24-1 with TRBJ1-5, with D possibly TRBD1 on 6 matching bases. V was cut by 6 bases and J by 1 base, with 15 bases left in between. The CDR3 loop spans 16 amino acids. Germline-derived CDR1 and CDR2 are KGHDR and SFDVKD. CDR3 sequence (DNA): TGTGCCACCAGTCCCCTAAGGGGGTTGAGCAATCAGCCCCAGCATTTT. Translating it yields CATSPLRGLSNQPQHF.

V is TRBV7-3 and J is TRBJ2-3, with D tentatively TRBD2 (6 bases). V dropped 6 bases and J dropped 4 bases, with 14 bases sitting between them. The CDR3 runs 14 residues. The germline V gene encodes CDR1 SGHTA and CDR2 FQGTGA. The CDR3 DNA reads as TGTGCCAGCAGATCAACTAGCAGGGCAGATACGCAGTATTTT. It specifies CASRSTSRADTQYF.

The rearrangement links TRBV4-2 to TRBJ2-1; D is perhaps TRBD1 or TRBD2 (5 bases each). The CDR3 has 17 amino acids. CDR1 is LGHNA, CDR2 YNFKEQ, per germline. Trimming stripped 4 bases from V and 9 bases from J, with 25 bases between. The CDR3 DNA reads TGTGCCAGCAGCCCCCCTGGGGGAGCGACCACGTTCGGTGAGCAGTTCTTC. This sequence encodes CASSPPGGATTFGEQFF.

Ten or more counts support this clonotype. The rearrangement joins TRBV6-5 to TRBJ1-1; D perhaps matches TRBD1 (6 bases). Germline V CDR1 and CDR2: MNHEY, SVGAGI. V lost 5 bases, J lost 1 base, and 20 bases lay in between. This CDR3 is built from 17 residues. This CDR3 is CASSQQGGRAGNTEAFF. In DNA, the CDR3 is TGTGCCAGCAGTCAACAGGGAGGGCGCGCCGGGAACACTGAAGCTTTCTTT.

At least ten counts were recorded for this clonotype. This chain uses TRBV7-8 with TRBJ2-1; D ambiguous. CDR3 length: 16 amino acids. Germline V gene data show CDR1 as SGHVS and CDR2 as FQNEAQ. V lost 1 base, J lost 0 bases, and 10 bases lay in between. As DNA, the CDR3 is TGTGCCAGCAGCTTAGAAGGCAGAAGCTCCTACAATGAGCAGTTCTTC. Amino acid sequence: CASSLEGRSSYNEQFF.

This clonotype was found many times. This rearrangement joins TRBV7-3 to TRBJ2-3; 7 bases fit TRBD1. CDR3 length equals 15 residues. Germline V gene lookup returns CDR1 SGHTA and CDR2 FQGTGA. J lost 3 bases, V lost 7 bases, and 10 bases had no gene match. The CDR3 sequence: CASIPRGRVTDTQYF. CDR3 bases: TGTGCCAGCATTCCTAGGGGGCGAGTGACAGATACGCAGTATTTT.

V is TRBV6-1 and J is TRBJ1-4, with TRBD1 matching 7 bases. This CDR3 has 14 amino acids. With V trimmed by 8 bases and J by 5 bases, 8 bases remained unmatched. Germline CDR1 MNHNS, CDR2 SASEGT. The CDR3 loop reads CASGSDRRNEKLFF. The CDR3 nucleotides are TGTGCCAGCGGGTCGGACAGGCGGAATGAAAAACTGTTTTTT.

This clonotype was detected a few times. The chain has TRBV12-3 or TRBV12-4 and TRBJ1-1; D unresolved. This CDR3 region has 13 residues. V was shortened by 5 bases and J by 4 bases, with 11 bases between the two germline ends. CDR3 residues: CASSQETVTEAFF. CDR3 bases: TGTGCCAGCAGTCAAGAGACGGTCACTGAAGCTTTCTTT.

CDR3 region: CSARDGGREAGELFF. CDR3 bases: TGCAGTGCTAGAGATGGGGGGAGGGAGGCCGGGGAGCTGTTTTTT. The genes are TRBV20-1 and TRBJ2-2; TRBD2 aligns across 7 bases. V lost 0 bases to trimming and J lost 6 bases; unmatched junction nucleotides: 7. CDR1 is DFQATT, CDR2 SNEGSKA, per germline (reference sequence). The CDR3 runs 15 residues.

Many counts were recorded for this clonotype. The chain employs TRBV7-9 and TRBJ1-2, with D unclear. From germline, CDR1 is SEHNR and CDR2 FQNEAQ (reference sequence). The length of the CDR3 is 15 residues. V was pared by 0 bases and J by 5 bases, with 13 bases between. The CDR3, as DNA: TGTGCCAGCAGCTTAGCGCTTCGTGGGCGTTATGGCTACACCTTC. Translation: CASSLALRGRYGYTF.

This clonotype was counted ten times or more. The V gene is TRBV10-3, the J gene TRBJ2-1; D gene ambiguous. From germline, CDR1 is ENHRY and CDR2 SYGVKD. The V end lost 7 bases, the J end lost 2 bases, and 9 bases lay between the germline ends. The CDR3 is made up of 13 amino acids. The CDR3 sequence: CAINGFTYNEQFF. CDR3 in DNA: TGTGCCATCAATGGGTTCACCTACAATGAGCAGTTCTTC.

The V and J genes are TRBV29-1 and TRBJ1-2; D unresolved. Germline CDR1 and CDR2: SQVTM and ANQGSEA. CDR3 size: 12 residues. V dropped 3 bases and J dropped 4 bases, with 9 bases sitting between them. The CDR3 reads CSVEARGYGYTF. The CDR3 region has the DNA TGCAGCGTTGAGGCCCGGGGCTATGGCTACACCTTC. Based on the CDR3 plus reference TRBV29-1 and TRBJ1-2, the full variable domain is SAVISQKPSRDICQRGTSLTIQCQVDSQVTMMFWYRQQPGQSLTLIATANQGSEATYESGFVIDKFPISRPNLTFSTLTVSNMSPEDSSIYLCSVEARGYGYTFGSGTRLTVV.